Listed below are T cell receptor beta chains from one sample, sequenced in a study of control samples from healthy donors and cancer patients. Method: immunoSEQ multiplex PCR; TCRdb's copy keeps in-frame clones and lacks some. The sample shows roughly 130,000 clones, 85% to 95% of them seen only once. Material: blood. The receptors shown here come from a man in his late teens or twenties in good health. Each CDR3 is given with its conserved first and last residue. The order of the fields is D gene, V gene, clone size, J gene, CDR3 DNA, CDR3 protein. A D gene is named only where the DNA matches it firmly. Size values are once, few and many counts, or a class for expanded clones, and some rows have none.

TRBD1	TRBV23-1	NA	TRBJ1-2	TGCGCCAGCAGTCAATCGGAGGGACAGGGGGCTGATGGCTACACCTTC	CASSQSEGQGADGYTF
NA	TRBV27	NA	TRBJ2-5	TGTGCCAGCAGTTTAGCGGGGAGCGGAGAGACCCAGTACTTC	CASSLAGSGETQYF
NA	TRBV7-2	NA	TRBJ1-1	TGTGCCAGCCATCAACAGGGACTGAACACTGAAGCTTTCTTT	CASHQQGLNTEAFF
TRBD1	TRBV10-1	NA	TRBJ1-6	TGCGCCAGCAGCCGGACAGGGGGCTCACCCCTCCACTTT	CASSRTGGSPLHF
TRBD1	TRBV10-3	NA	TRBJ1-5	TGTGCCATCAGTGAGTCGTGGACAGGGGTGAACCAGCCCCAGCATTTT	CAISESWTGVNQPQHF
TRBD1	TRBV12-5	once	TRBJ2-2	TGTGTTAGTGGTTTGGCTGTGTCAGGGGGCGTCGGCGGGGAGCTGTTTTTT	CVSGLAVSGGVGGELFF
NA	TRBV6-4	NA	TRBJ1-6	TGTGCCAGCAGTTATGGGGACGGTTCACCCCTCCACTTT	CASSYGDGSPLHF
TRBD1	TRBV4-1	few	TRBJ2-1	TGCGCCAGCAGCCAAGTGGGGGACAGGGGAAACAATGAGCAGTTCTTC	CASSQVGDRGNNEQFF
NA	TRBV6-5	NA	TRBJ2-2	TGTGCCAGCAGTTACTCGAAGAGTTACACCGGGGAGCTGTTTTTT	CASSYSKSYTGELFF
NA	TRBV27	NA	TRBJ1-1	TGTGCCAGCAGTTTATATAGGGACAACACTGAAGCTTTCTTT	CASSLYRDNTEAFF
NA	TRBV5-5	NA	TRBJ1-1	TGTGCCAGCAGTCTATACACCGGGACCGGTACTGAAGCTTTCTTT	CASSLYTGTGTEAFF
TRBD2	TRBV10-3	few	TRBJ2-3	TGTGCCATCGCCTGGACTAGCTCGCGTAGCACAGATACGCAGTATTTT	CAIAWTSSRSTDTQYF
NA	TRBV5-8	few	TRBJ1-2	TGTGCCAGCAGCTTCCCGGGACAATGGTATGGCTACACCTTC	CASSFPGQWYGYTF
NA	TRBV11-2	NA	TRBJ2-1	TGTGCCAGCAGCTTAATGGGTCCCCCCTACAATGAGCAGTTCTTC	CASSLMGPPYNEQFF
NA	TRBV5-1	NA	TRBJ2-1	TGCGCCAGCAGCTTGGTTCTAGCCGGGAATGAGCAGTTCTTC	CASSLVLAGNEQFF
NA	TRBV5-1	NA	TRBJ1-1	TGCGCCAGCAGCTCTGGGGCCGGTTCGCGAGCTTTCTTT	CASSSGAGSRAFF
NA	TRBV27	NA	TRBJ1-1	TGTGCCAGCAGAACGTCCACTGAAGCTTTCTTT	CASRTSTEAFF